These T cell receptor beta chains were read from a single sample in a study of T cells in Graves' hyperthyroidism and ophthalmopathy. TCRdb re-analysed the multiplex PCR reads in MiXCR, keeping a single row per CDR3 protein. Of about 280,000 distinct CDR3 sequences listed, 25% to 30% are singletons. Sequenced material: blood. Receptors originate from a man in his forties with Graves' hyperthyroidism that later progressed to Graves' ophthalmopathy. The CDR3 runs from the conserved cysteine through the conserved F or W. D genes are given only for firm matches. The size of a clone is reported for some rows only, either as once, few or many, or as a class for expanded clones.

D: TRBD2
size: many
J: TRBJ2-7
V: TRBV28
DNA: TGTGCCAGCACCTGGCGGGAGAGAGACGAGCAGTACTTC
CDR3: CASTWRERDEQYF

D: TRBD1
size: many
J: TRBJ1-5
V: TRBV28
DNA: TGTGCCAGCAGTTTATTCTTCGGACAGGGTATTAGCAATCAGCCCCAGCATTTT
CDR3: CASSLFFGQGISNQPQHF

D: TRBD2
size: NA
J: TRBJ2-2
V: TRBV6-1
DNA: TGTGCCAGCCGGGAGGCCGGGGAGCTGTTTTTT
CDR3: CASREAGELFF

D: TRBD1
size: NA
J: TRBJ1-1
V: TRBV19
DNA: TGTGCCAGTAGTATGGACAGGGGGCAAGGTGAAGCTTTCTTT
CDR3: CASSMDRGQGEAFF

D: NA
size: many
J: TRBJ2-7
V: TRBV14
DNA: TGTGCCAGCAGCCAAGTCGGGACTGGCGAGCAGTACTTC
CDR3: CASSQVGTGEQYF

D: TRBD1
size: NA
J: TRBJ2-7
V: TRBV2
DNA: TGTGCCAGCAGTAATCTAGGGGGCAGAAACTACGAGCAGTACTTC
CDR3: CASSNLGGRNYEQYF

D: NA
size: many
J: TRBJ1-1
V: TRBV3-1
DNA: TGTGCCAGCACCCCACAAGTGTACAGAACTAACACTGAAGCTTTCTTT
CDR3: CASTPQVYRTNTEAFF

D: NA
size: many
J: TRBJ2-7
V: TRBV18
DNA: TGTGCCAGCTCAGCCGACTTTAGCTCCGAGCAGTACTTC
CDR3: CASSADFSSEQYF

D: TRBD1
size: many
J: TRBJ1-5
V: TRBV30
DNA: TGTGCCTGGAGTGTGGGACAGGGGGATCAGCCCCAGCATTTT
CDR3: CAWSVGQGDQPQHF

D: NA
size: many
J: TRBJ2-7
V: TRBV10-1
DNA: TGCGCCAGCAGTGTGGGGACCGCCGGAGCCTACGAGCAGTACTTC
CDR3: CASSVGTAGAYEQYF

D: TRBD1
size: many
J: TRBJ1-1
V: TRBV5-1
DNA: TGCGCCAGCAGCTGGGACAGCGTGGGGACTGAAGCTTTCTTT
CDR3: CASSWDSVGTEAFF

D: TRBD1
size: NA
J: TRBJ2-7
V: TRBV20-1
DNA: TGCAGCGCCCTCCGGGACAGGGGCCAGCGAGACGAGCAGTACTTC
CDR3: CSALRDRGQRDEQYF

D: NA
size: many
J: TRBJ2-5
V: TRBV20-1
DNA: TGCAGTGCTAGAGTAGCCCCTGGGGCCCAGTACTTC
CDR3: CSARVAPGAQYF

D: NA
size: NA
J: TRBJ2-5
V: TRBV6-2/TRBV6-3
DNA: TGTGCCAGCAGTCCCAGCCGGGGCACACAAGAGACCCAGTACTTC
CDR3: CASSPSRGTQETQYF

D: TRBD1
size: many
J: TRBJ1-5
V: TRBV20-1
DNA: TGCAGTGCTAGAGACTCTACAGCCCGGGACAGGGAATCTTTTGGTCAGCCCCAGCATTTT
CDR3: CSARDSTARDRESFGQPQHF

D: NA
size: many
J: TRBJ1-1
V: TRBV20-1
DNA: TGCAGTGCTAGAGAGGGGGCGCGGTCCACTGAAGCTTTCTTT
CDR3: CSAREGARSTEAFF

D: TRBD1
size: many
J: TRBJ1-2
V: TRBV9
DNA: TGTGCCAGCAGCGTATCACAGGGGGAAGGCTACACCTTC
CDR3: CASSVSQGEGYTF

D: TRBD1
size: NA
J: TRBJ1-3
V: TRBV11-2
DNA: TGTGCCAGCAGCTTCGGGACAGGGAACTCTGGAAACACCATATATTTT
CDR3: CASSFGTGNSGNTIYF

D: TRBD1
size: many
J: TRBJ2-5
V: TRBV18
DNA: TGTGCCAGCCAAGGGACAGAAGAGACCCAGTACTTC
CDR3: CASQGTEETQYF

D: NA
size: NA
J: TRBJ1-5
V: TRBV6-1
DNA: TGTGCCAGCAGTGCCCTCCCGCAGCGCATTAACAATCAGCCCCAGCATTTT
CDR3: CASSALPQRINNQPQHF

D: NA
size: once
J: TRBJ2-7
V: TRBV7-8
DNA: TGTGCCAGCAGCTTATCCTGGGGTGAGGAGCAGTACTTC
CDR3: CASSLSWGEEQYF

D: NA
size: NA
J: TRBJ1-5
V: TRBV5-5
DNA: TGTGCCAGCAGCTTAGGGCCGAACCCAGGGCAGCCCCAGCATTTT
CDR3: CASSLGPNPGQPQHF

D: NA
size: NA
J: TRBJ1-1
V: TRBV6-1
DNA: TGTGCCAGCAGTGATGTCACGGCTTTCTTT
CDR3: CASSDVTAFF

D: NA
size: many
J: TRBJ2-1
V: TRBV19
DNA: TGTGCCAGTAGTTTTGTGGGGAATGAGCAGTTCTTC
CDR3: CASSFVGNEQFF

D: NA
size: many
J: TRBJ2-5
V: TRBV2
DNA: TGTGCCAGCATGGGGGGCTCCGGGGAGACCCAGTACTTC
CDR3: CASMGGSGETQYF

D: NA
size: many
J: TRBJ1-6
V: TRBV12-3/TRBV12-4
DNA: TGTGCCAGCAAGAGATGGGGGGTGGATTCACCCCTCCACTTT
CDR3: CASKRWGVDSPLHF

D: NA
size: few
J: TRBJ1-1
V: TRBV6-2/TRBV6-3
DNA: TGTGCCAGCAGCGACCAAGGACGGATGAACACTGAAGCTTTCTTT
CDR3: CASSDQGRMNTEAFF

D: TRBD1
size: many
J: TRBJ1-5
V: TRBV20-1
DNA: TGCAGTGCGCCGACAGGGGGAGAAAGCAATCAGCCCCAGCATTTT
CDR3: CSAPTGGESNQPQHF

D: TRBD1
size: many
J: TRBJ2-7
V: TRBV11-2
DNA: TGTGCCAGCAGCGCGTGGGACAGGGCCTACGAGCAGTACTTC
CDR3: CASSAWDRAYEQYF

D: NA
size: NA
J: TRBJ1-1
V: TRBV5-1
DNA: TGCGCCAGCAGCGCGAGGGCAGACAAAATGAACACTGAAGCTTTCTTT
CDR3: CASSARADKMNTEAFF

D: TRBD1
size: NA
J: TRBJ2-7
V: TRBV18
DNA: TGTGCCAGCTCACCACCGACAGGGGGCCACGAGCAGTACTTC
CDR3: CASSPPTGGHEQYF

D: NA
size: few
J: TRBJ1-2
V: TRBV18
DNA: TGTGCCAGCTCACTTCAGGGATCTTTTGGCTACACCTTC
CDR3: CASSLQGSFGYTF

D: NA
size: many
J: TRBJ1-1
V: TRBV7-3
DNA: TGTGCCAGCAGCTTACAGGGGAGTGGGACTGAAGCTTTCTTT
CDR3: CASSLQGSGTEAFF

D: TRBD1
size: NA
J: TRBJ1-1
V: TRBV29-1
DNA: TGCAGCGTAGGCGGGACAGTTTCCATGAACACTGAAGCTTTCTTT
CDR3: CSVGGTVSMNTEAFF

D: NA
size: many
J: TRBJ2-7
V: TRBV20-1
DNA: TGCAGTGCTAGAGATCTCGCGGACGAGCAGTACTTC
CDR3: CSARDLADEQYF

D: NA
size: NA
J: TRBJ2-7
V: TRBV6-1
DNA: TGTGCCGGCTCACGCTCAGGGGCCGAGCAGTACTTC
CDR3: CAGSRSGAEQYF

D: TRBD2
size: few
J: TRBJ2-7
V: TRBV18
DNA: TGTGCCAGCTCACCACCCAGCGGGAGAAAGGGGTCCTACGAGCAGTACTTC
CDR3: CASSPPSGRKGSYEQYF

D: NA
size: many
J: TRBJ1-2
V: TRBV3-1
DNA: TGTGCCAGCAGCCAACGGGGGGCTAGTGGCTACACCTTC
CDR3: CASSQRGASGYTF

D: TRBD1
size: many
J: TRBJ1-2
V: TRBV7-9
DNA: TGTGCCAGCAGCCAAACAGGGGCGGCTAACTATGGCTACACCTTC
CDR3: CASSQTGAANYGYTF

D: TRBD1
size: many
J: TRBJ1-1
V: TRBV11-3
DNA: TGTGCCAGCAGCATCTCGACAGGGTACGACACTGAAGCTTTCTTT
CDR3: CASSISTGYDTEAFF

D: NA
size: NA
J: TRBJ2-7
V: TRBV7-2
DNA: TGTGCCAGCGGGGTAGATGGGGACGACGAGCAGTACTTC
CDR3: CASGVDGDDEQYF

D: TRBD2
size: many
J: TRBJ2-7
V: TRBV20-1
DNA: TGCAGTGCTACTAGGACTAGCTCATCCTACGAGCAGTACTTC
CDR3: CSATRTSSSYEQYF

D: TRBD1
size: NA
J: TRBJ1-6
V: TRBV2
DNA: TGTGCCAGCAGGGCCCCGGGACAGGGGGGAAGCTCCTATAATTCACCCCTCCACTTT
CDR3: CASRAPGQGGSSYNSPLHF

D: NA
size: many
J: TRBJ2-7
V: TRBV2
DNA: TGTGCCAGCAGTCAAAGTGGTCCCCCCTCCTACGAGCAGTACTTC
CDR3: CASSQSGPPSYEQYF

D: TRBD1
size: many
J: TRBJ1-1
V: TRBV6-1
DNA: TGTGCCAGCAGTGTGACAGGGGCGAGCACTGAAGCTTTCTTT
CDR3: CASSVTGASTEAFF

D: NA
size: NA
J: TRBJ2-2
V: TRBV28
DNA: TGTGCCAGCAGCGGGCCCGGGGAGCTGTTTTTT
CDR3: CASSGPGELFF

D: TRBD1
size: NA
J: TRBJ1-2
V: TRBV6-1
DNA: TGTGCCGGACAGGCAGAGGACTATGGCTACACCTTC
CDR3: CAGQAEDYGYTF

D: NA
size: many
J: TRBJ1-3
V: TRBV6-1
DNA: TGTGCCAGCAGTGATTTCGGGGTCTCTGGAAACACCATATATTTT
CDR3: CASSDFGVSGNTIYF

D: NA
size: NA
J: TRBJ1-2
V: TRBV29-1
DNA: TGCAGCGTTGTGGACAGTCGGGAGGTCGGCTACACCTTC
CDR3: CSVVDSREVGYTF

D: TRBD2
size: many
J: TRBJ2-5
V: TRBV11-2
DNA: TGTGCCAGCAGCTCGGGACTAGCGGGAGGAGAGACCCAGTACTTC
CDR3: CASSSGLAGGETQYF

D: TRBD2
size: many
J: TRBJ2-2
V: TRBV5-1
DNA: TGCGCCAGCAGTTCAGCGGGAGGTGGTGTCGGGGAGCTGTTTTTT
CDR3: CASSSAGGGVGELFF

D: NA
size: NA
J: TRBJ1-1
V: TRBV4-3
DNA: TGCGCCAGCAGCCAGAGCAGGGACACCCGGACTGAAGCTTTCTTT
CDR3: CASSQSRDTRTEAFF

D: NA
size: many
J: TRBJ2-7
V: TRBV12-3/TRBV12-4
DNA: TGTGCCAGCCGGTCCAAGTCAGGGGCTGCCGAGCAGTACTTC
CDR3: CASRSKSGAAEQYF

D: TRBD1
size: many
J: TRBJ1-3
V: TRBV2
DNA: TGTGCCAGCCGCCGGGACAGATACACCCTCTCTGGAAACACCATATATTTT
CDR3: CASRRDRYTLSGNTIYF

D: NA
size: many
J: TRBJ1-1
V: TRBV30
DNA: TGTGCCTGGAGCGCTGACAGGAACACTGAAGCTTTCTTT
CDR3: CAWSADRNTEAFF

D: TRBD1
size: many
J: TRBJ2-7
V: TRBV20-1
DNA: TGCAGTGCTCCTTCGGGACAGGGCGGCCCGGGCGAGCAGTACTTC
CDR3: CSAPSGQGGPGEQYF

D: NA
size: NA
J: TRBJ1-5
V: TRBV6-2/TRBV6-3
DNA: TGTGCCAGCAGCCACCCCGCCGGTCAGCCCCAGCATTTT
CDR3: CASSHPAGQPQHF

D: NA
size: many
J: TRBJ2-7
V: TRBV20-1
DNA: TGCAGTGCCCGGCAGGCTGCTCGGTACGAGCAGTACTTC
CDR3: CSARQAARYEQYF

D: NA
size: many
J: TRBJ1-2
V: TRBV6-1
DNA: TGTGCCAGCAGTCCCGCAACGGGCGGCTACACCTTC
CDR3: CASSPATGGYTF

D: NA
size: many
J: TRBJ2-7
V: TRBV20-1
DNA: TGCAGTGCCAACACCGGGACTCTCTCCAACGAGCAGTACTTC
CDR3: CSANTGTLSNEQYF